The rows below give T cell receptor beta chains drawn from one sample of a study of T cells in Graves' hyperthyroidism and ophthalmopathy. Via MiXCR, TCRdb re-called the multiplex PCR reads, giving one row per CDR3 protein. Among nearly 600,000 distinct CDR3 sequences listed, approximately 13% were seen once. Sequencing was performed on blood. The receptors shown here come from a woman in her twenties or thirties with Graves' hyperthyroidism that later progressed to Graves' ophthalmopathy. The CDR3 runs from the conserved cysteine through the conserved F or W. D genes are given only for firm matches. Size values are once, few and many counts, or a class for expanded clones, and some rows have none.

d_call j_call v_call clone_size cdr3_aa cdr3_nt
TRBD2 TRBJ2-1 TRBV5-8 - CASSPTGTSQAEQFF TGTGCCAGCAGCCCTACCGGGACTAGTCAGGCTGAGCAGTTCTTC
- TRBJ1-2 TRBV4-2 - CASSQDFSYGYTF TGTGCCAGCAGCCAAGATTTCTCCTATGGCTACACCTTC
TRBD2 TRBJ2-2 TRBV2 many CASSQTSPGELFF TGTGCCAGCAGTCAGACTAGCCCAGGGGAGCTGTTTTTT
TRBD1 TRBJ1-3 TRBV20-1 - CSAKGARGNTIYF TGCAGTGCTAAGGGGGCGCGAGGAAACACCATATATTTT
- TRBJ1-1 TRBV4-2 few CASSGAWNTEAFF TGTGCCAGCAGCGGCGCCTGGAACACTGAAGCTTTCTTT
TRBD1 TRBJ2-1 TRBV6-1 few CASSERDRGWEFF TGTGCCAGCAGTGAACGGGACAGGGGTTGGGAGTTCTTC
- TRBJ2-1 TRBV4-1 - CASSPMGGLGDNEQFF TGCGCCAGCAGCCCCATGGGGGGCCTGGGGGACAATGAGCAGTTCTTC
- TRBJ2-1 TRBV7-2 many CASSSAPGVEQFF TGTGCCAGCAGCTCTGCCCCAGGAGTTGAGCAGTTCTTC
- TRBJ2-5 TRBV9 - CASSGQRDNKQETQYF TGTGCCAGCAGCGGCCAAAGGGACAATAAACAAGAGACCCAGTACTTC
- TRBJ1-1 TRBV7-9 many CASSAAEAVTEAFF TGTGCCAGCAGCGCGGCAGAGGCCGTTACTGAAGCTTTCTTT
- TRBJ1-3 TRBV6-5 many CASRYGPGNTIYF TGTGCCAGCAGATATGGACCGGGAAACACCATATATTTT
- TRBJ1-3 TRBV30 - CAWSVAGHGNTIYF TGTGCCTGGAGTGTAGCGGGGCATGGAAACACCATATATTTT
TRBD2 TRBJ2-1 TRBV7-2 many CASSPGTSGTYYNEQFF TGTGCCAGCAGCCCGGGGACTAGCGGAACCTATTACAATGAGCAGTTCTTC
TRBD1 TRBJ1-2 TRBV29-1 many CSVSITGEVVGYTF TGCAGCGTATCTATCACAGGGGAAGTAGTAGGCTACACCTTC
TRBD1 TRBJ1-2 TRBV3-1 many CASSPVGQGAGYTF TGTGCCAGCAGCCCTGTCGGGCAGGGGGCTGGCTACACCTTC
- TRBJ2-3 TRBV5-1 - CASNTDSRVSTDTQYF TGCGCCAGCAACACCGACTCCAGAGTTTCTACAGATACGCAGTATTTT
- TRBJ1-4 TRBV7-2 - CASSPRLGGGGEKLFF TGTGCCAGCAGCCCCAGGCTAGGGGGGGGCGGTGAAAAACTGTTTTTT
TRBD2 TRBJ2-5 TRBV28 many CASSLSSGSSRETQYF TGTGCCAGCAGCCTATCTAGCGGGAGCTCGAGAGAGACCCAGTACTTC
TRBD1 TRBJ1-5 TRBV20-1 many CSASWDREIGSNQPQHF TGCAGTGCTAGCTGGGACAGGGAAATTGGTAGCAATCAGCCCCAGCATTTT
- TRBJ1-5 TRBV20-1 few CSAKPGEFDQPQHF TGCAGTGCGAAGCCAGGGGAATTTGATCAGCCCCAGCATTTT
- TRBJ1-1 TRBV27 many CASSYRAASPEAFF TGTGCCAGCAGTTACAGGGCGGCAAGTCCTGAAGCTTTCTTT
- TRBJ1-2 TRBV19 many CASSGQSSYGYTF TGTGCCAGTAGTGGACAGTCGAGCTATGGCTACACCTTC
- TRBJ1-1 TRBV3-1 many CASSQVSQNTEAFF TGTGCCAGCAGCCAAGTTTCACAGAACACTGAAGCTTTCTTT
- TRBJ1-1 TRBV30 many CAWNLPGRRTEAFF TGTGCCTGGAATCTTCCGGGACGACGCACTGAAGCTTTCTTT
TRBD2 TRBJ2-3 TRBV4-1 many CASSQETPRPRTSSTDTQYF TGCGCCAGCAGCCAAGAAACGCCTCGGCCGAGGACTAGCAGCACAGATACGCAGTATTTT
- TRBJ1-2 TRBV18 - CASPPPIVQKSNYGYTF TGTGCCAGTCCACCACCCATCGTGCAGAAAAGCAACTATGGCTACACCTTC
- TRBJ2-3 TRBV2 - CASSDLSGRDTQYF TGTGCCAGCAGTGATCTCAGCGGCAGGGATACGCAGTATTTT
- TRBJ2-1 TRBV29-1 many CSVEDPLHPNEQFF TGCAGCGTTGAAGACCCCTTACACCCCAATGAGCAGTTCTTC
- TRBJ2-6 TRBV28 many CASSWGSGANVLTF TGTGCCAGCAGTTGGGGCTCTGGGGCCAACGTCCTGACTTTC
- TRBJ1-1 TRBV7-2 few CASSLLRTGSTEAFF TGTGCCAGCAGCTTACTTAGAACAGGGAGTACTGAAGCTTTCTTT
- TRBJ2-1 TRBV3-1 many CASSQDSGAGNEQFF TGTGCCAGCAGCCAAGATTCCGGGGCGGGCAATGAGCAGTTCTTC
- TRBJ1-2 TRBV16 many CASSQSSHGYTF TGTGCCAGCAGCCAATCCTCCCATGGCTACACCTTC
- TRBJ2-7 TRBV27 many CASSPRIYSSYEQYF TGTGCCAGCAGTCCGAGGATCTATTCAAGCTACGAGCAGTACTTC
TRBD1 TRBJ1-1 TRBV2 many CASSEQGAPTEAFF TGTGCCAGCAGTGAACAGGGGGCGCCCACTGAAGCTTTCTTT
- TRBJ1-2 TRBV11-2 - CASSPYPSGDYGYTF TGTGCCAGCAGCCCTTACCCGTCAGGGGACTATGGCTACACCTTC
TRBD1 TRBJ2-5 TRBV29-1 many CSVPGTGIQETQYF TGCAGCGTTCCCGGGACAGGGATACAAGAGACCCAGTACTTC
TRBD2 TRBJ2-5 TRBV27 few CASQREGGFQETQYF TGTGCCAGCCAGAGGGAGGGAGGTTTCCAAGAGACCCAGTACTTC
- TRBJ2-7 TRBV6-2/TRBV6-3 many CASSYQKRRDEQYF TGTGCCAGCAGTTACCAGAAAAGGCGGGACGAGCAGTACTTC
- TRBJ1-3 TRBV4-2 - CASSQDRVEGNTIYF TGTGCCAGCAGCCAAGACAGGGTAGAAGGAAACACCATATATTTT
TRBD2 TRBJ2-5 TRBV20-1 many CSAFPGTRVQETQYF TGCAGTGCTTTCCCCGGGACTAGGGTACAAGAGACCCAGTACTTC
- TRBJ2-7 TRBV28 many CASSFGQALEQYF TGTGCCAGCAGTTTTGGGCAGGCCCTCGAGCAGTACTTC
TRBD1 TRBJ2-7 TRBV20-1 few CSARLGGQGVGEQYF TGCAGTGCTAGGCTTGGGGGACAGGGGGTCGGCGAGCAGTACTTC
- TRBJ1-4 TRBV4-2 - CASSQDLQGGNEKLFF TGTGCCAGCAGCCAAGATCTACAGGGAGGGAATGAAAAACTGTTTTTT
- TRBJ2-5 TRBV20-1 few CSAQRGAGETQYF TGCAGTGCACAGAGGGGGGCCGGGGAGACCCAGTACTTC
- TRBJ2-7 TRBV18 many CASSPSIANSYEQYF TGTGCCAGCTCACCTTCGATAGCGAACAGCTACGAGCAGTACTTC
- TRBJ2-2 TRBV12-3/TRBV12-4 many CASAALTGELFF TGTGCCAGCGCCGCCCTCACCGGGGAGCTGTTTTTT